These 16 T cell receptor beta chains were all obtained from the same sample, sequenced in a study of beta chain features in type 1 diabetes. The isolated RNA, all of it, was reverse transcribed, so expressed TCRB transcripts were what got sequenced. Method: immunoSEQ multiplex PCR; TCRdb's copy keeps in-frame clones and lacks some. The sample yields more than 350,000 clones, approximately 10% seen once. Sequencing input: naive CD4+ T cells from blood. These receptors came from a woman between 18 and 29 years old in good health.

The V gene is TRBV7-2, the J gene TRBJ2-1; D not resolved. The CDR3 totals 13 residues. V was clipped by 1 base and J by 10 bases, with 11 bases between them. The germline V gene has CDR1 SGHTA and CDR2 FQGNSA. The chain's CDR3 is CASSLDRVKEQFF. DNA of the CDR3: TGTGCCAGCAGCTTAGACCGGGTGAAGGAGCAGTTCTTC.

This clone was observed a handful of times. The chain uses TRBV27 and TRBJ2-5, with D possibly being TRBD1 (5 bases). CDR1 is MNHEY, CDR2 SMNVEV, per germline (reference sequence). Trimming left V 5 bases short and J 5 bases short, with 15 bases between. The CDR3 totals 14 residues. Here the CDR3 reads CASSPYGARETQYF. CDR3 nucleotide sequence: TGTGCCAGCAGTCCGTATGGGGCAAGGGAGACCCAGTACTTC.

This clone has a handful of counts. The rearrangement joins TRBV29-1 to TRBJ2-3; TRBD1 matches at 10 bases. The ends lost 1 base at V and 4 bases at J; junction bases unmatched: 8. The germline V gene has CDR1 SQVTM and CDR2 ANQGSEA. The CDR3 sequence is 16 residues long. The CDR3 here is CSVEGRGTGAADTQYF. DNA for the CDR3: TGCAGCGTTGAAGGCCGGGGGACAGGGGCCGCAGATACGCAGTATTTT.

The DNA for the CDR3 is TGTGCCAGCAGCCGGGACCCCGGGGAGACCCAGTACTTC. Residues: CASSRDPGETQYF. The J gene is TRBJ2-5, the V gene TRBV14; D possibly uses TRBD1 or TRBD2 (5 bases each). Looked up from germline, CDR1 is SGHDN and CDR2 is FVKESK. This CDR3 contains 13 residues. Trimming cost V 4 bases and J 5 bases, with 11 bases left between them.

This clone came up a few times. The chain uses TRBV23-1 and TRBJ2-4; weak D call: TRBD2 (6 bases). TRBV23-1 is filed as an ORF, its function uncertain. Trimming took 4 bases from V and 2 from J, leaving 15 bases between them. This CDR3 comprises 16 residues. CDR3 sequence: CASSLGGKDPKNIQYF. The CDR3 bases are TGCGCCAGCAGTCTGGGAGGAAAGGATCCCAAAAACATTCAGTACTTC.

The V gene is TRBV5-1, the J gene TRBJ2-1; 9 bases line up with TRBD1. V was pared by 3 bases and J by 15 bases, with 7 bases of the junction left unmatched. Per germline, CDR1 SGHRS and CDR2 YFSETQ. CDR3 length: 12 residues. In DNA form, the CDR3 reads TGCGCCAGCAGCTGGGACAGGGAGGGACTGTTCTTC. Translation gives CASSWDREGLFF.

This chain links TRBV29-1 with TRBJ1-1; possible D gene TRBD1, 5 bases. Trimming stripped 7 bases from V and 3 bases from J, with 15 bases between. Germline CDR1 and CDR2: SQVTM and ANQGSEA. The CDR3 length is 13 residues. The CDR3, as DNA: TGCAGCGCCCTCGGGACGGCCGACACTGAAGCTTTCTTT. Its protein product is CSALGTADTEAFF.

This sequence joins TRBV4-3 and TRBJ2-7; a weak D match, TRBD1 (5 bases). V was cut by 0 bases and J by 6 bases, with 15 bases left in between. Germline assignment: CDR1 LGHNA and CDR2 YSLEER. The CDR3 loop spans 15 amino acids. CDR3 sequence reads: CASSQDWGMGREQYV. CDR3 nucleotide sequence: TGCGCCAGCAGCCAAGATTGGGGAATGGGGCGCGAGCAGTACGTC.

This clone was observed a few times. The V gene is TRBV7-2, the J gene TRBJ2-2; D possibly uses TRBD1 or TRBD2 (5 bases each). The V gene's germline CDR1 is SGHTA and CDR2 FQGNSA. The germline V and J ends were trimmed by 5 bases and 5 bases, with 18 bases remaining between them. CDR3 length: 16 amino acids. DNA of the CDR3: TGTGCCAGCAGCCCCAGTGGGACCTCCCGGACCGGGGAGCTGTTTTTT. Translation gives CASSPSGTSRTGELFF. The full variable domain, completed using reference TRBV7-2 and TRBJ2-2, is GAGVSQSPSNKVTEKGKDVELRCDPISGHTALYWYRQSLGQGLEFLIYFQGNSAPDKSGLPSDRFSAERTGGSVSTLTIQRTQQEDSAVYLCASSPSGTSRTGELFFGEGSRLTVL.

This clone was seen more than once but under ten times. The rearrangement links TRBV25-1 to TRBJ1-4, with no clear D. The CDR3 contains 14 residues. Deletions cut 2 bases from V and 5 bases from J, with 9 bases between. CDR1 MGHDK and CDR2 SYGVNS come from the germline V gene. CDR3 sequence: CASSEKNKNEKLFF. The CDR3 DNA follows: TGTGCCAGCAGTGAAAAGAACAAGAATGAAAAACTGTTTTTT.

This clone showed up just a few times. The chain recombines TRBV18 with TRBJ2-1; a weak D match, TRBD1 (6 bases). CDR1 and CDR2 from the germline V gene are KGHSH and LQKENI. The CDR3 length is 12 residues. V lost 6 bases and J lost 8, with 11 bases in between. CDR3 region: CASSQQGHEQFF. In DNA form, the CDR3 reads TGTGCCAGCTCGCAACAGGGACATGAGCAGTTCTTC. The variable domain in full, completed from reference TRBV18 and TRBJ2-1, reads NAGVMQNPRHLVRRRGQEARLRCSPMKGHSHVYWYRQLPEEGLKFMVYLQKENIIDESGMPKERFSAEFPKEGPSILRIQQVVRGDSAAYFCASSQQGHEQFFGPGTRLTVL.

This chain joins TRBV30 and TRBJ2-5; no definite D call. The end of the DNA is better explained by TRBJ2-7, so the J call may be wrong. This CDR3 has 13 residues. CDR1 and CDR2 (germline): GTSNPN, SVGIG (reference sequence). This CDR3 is CAWSVRLDHEQYF. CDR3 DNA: TGTGCCTGGAGTGTACGCCTAGACCACGAGCAGTACTTC.

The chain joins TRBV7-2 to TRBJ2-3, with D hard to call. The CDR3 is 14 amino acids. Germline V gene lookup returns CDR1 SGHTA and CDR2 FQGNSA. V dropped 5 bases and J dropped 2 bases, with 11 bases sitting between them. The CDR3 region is CASSLWRTTDTQYF. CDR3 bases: TGTGCCAGCAGCCTCTGGCGGACCACAGATACGCAGTATTTT.

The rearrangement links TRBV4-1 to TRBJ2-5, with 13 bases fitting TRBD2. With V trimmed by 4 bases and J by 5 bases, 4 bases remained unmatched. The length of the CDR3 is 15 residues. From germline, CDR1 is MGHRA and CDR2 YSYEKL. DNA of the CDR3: TGCGCCAGCAGCCCCGGGACTAGCGGGATCGAGACCCAGTACTTC. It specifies CASSPGTSGIETQYF.

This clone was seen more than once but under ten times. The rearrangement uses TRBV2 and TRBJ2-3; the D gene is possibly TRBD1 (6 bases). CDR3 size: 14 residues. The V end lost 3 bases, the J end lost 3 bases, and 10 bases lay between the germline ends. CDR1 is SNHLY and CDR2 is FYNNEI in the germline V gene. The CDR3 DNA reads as TGTGCCAGCAGTGAGGGTACAGGGACAGATACGCAGTATTTT. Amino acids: CASSEGTGTDTQYF.

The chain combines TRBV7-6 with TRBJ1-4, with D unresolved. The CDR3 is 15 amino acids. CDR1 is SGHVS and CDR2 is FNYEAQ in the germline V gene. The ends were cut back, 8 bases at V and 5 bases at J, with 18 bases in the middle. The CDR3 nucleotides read TGTGCCAGCCGAGAGGGTAGTCGACTGAATGAAAAACTGTTTTTT. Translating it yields CASREGSRLNEKLFF.